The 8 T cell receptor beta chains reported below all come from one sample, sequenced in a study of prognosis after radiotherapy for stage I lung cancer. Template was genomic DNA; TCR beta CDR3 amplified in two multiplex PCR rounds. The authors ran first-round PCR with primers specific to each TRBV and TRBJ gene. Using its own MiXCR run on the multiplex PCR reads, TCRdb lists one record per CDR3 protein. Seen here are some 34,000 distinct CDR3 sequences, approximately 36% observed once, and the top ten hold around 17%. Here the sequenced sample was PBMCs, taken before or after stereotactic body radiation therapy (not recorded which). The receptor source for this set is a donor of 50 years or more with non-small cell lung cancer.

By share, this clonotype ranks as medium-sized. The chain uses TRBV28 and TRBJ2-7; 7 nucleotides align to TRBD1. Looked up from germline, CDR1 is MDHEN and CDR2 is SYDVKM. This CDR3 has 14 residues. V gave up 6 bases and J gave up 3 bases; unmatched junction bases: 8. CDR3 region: CASSLQGYVYEQYF. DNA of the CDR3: TGTGCCAGCAGCTTACAGGGGTACGTCTACGAGCAGTACTTC.

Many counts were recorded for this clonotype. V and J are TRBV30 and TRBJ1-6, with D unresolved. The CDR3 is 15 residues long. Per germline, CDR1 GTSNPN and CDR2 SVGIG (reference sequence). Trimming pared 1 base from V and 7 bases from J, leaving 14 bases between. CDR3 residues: CAWSGLRMPNSPLHF. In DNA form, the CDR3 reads TGTGCCTGGAGTGGTCTAAGGATGCCGAATTCACCCCTCCACTTT.

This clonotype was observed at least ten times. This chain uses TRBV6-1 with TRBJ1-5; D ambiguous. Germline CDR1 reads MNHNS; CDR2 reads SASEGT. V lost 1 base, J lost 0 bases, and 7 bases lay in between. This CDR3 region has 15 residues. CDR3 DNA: TGTGCCAGCAGTGAAGGGGATTATAGCAATCAGCCCCAGCATTTT. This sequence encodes CASSEGDYSNQPQHF.

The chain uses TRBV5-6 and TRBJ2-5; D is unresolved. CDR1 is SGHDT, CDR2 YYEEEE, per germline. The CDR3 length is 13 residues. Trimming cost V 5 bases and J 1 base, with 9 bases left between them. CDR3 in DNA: TGTGCCAGCAGTTCCCCTATCCAAGAGACCCAGTACTTC. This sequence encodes CASSSPIQETQYF.

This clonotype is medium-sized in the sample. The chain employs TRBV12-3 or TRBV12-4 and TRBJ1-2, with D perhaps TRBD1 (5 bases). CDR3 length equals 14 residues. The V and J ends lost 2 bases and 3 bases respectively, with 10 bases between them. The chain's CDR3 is CASSLRQGDYGYTF. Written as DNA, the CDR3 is TGTGCCAGCAGTTTAAGGCAGGGAGACTATGGCTACACCTTC.

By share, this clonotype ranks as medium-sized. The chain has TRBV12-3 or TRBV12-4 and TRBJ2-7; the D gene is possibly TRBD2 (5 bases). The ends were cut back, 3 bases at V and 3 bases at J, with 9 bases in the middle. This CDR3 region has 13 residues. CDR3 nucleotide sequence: TGTGCCAGCAGTTTGTCGGGGTTCTACGAGCAGTACTTC. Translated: CASSLSGFYEQYF.

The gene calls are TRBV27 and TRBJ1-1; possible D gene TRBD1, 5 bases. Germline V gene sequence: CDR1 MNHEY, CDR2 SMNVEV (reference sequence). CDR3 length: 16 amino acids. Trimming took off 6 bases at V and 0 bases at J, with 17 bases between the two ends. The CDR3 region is CASSSVQANLNTEAFF. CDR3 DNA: TGTGCCAGCAGCTCGGTACAGGCGAACTTGAACACTGAAGCTTTCTTT.

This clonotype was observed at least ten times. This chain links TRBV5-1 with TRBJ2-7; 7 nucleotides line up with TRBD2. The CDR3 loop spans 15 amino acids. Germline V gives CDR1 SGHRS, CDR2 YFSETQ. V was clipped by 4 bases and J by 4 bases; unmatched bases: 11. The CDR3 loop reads CASSPTGDGGYEQYF. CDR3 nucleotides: TGCGCCAGCAGCCCGACTGGGGACGGGGGGTACGAGCAGTACTTC.